Each of the 27 T cell receptor beta chains below was sequenced from the same sample in a study of blood T cell repertoires in COVID-19. Sequenced by immunoSEQ multiplex PCR; TCRdb stores in-frame clones only, minus some. The sample shows a few hundred thousand clones, just under 85% of them seen only once. Sequencing input: PBMCs or T cells enriched from blood (not recorded which). These receptor sequences come from a man aged 40-49 years who had recovered from COVID-19.

The CDR3 DNA reads as TGCAGCGTCATCCGGGACAGGAATGGCTACACCTTC. It yields the protein CSVIRDRNGYTF. The chain combines TRBV29-1 with TRBJ1-2, with TRBD1 matching over 8 bases. With 6 bases clipped from V and 6 bases from J, the junction kept 6 bases outside the gene matches. From germline, CDR1 is SQVTM and CDR2 ANQGSEA. This CDR3 contains 12 residues.

The rearrangement links TRBV5-1 to TRBJ2-7; TRBD1 matches at 9 bases. Trimming took 4 bases from V and 6 from J; bases not matched to a gene: 14. Germline V gene lookup returns CDR1 SGHRS and CDR2 YFSETQ. This CDR3 region has 16 residues. This CDR3 reads CASSGLTGLTGGEQYF. DNA for the CDR3: TGCGCCAGCAGCGGTCTAACAGGCCTGACAGGGGGCGAGCAGTACTTC.

The rearrangement links TRBV9 to TRBJ2-3; no clear D gene. Trimming cost V 4 bases and J 2 bases, with 17 bases left between them. CDR3 length: 16 amino acids. From germline, CDR1 is SGDLS and CDR2 YYNGEE. The CDR3 reads CASSPERAAYTDTQYF. CDR3 sequence (DNA): TGTGCCAGCAGCCCCGAGCGCGCGGCCTACACAGATACGCAGTATTTT.

This chain connects TRBV4-1 to TRBJ2-7; D might be TRBD1 (6 bases). The ends were cut back, 1 base at V and 3 bases at J, with 10 bases in the middle. The CDR3 runs to 14 residues. The germline V gene encodes CDR1 MGHRA and CDR2 YSYEKL. The chain's CDR3 is CASSQARGGYEQYF. The CDR3 DNA follows: TGCGCCAGCAGCCAAGCGAGAGGGGGCTACGAGCAGTACTTC.

This rearrangement joins TRBV5-1 to TRBJ1-3; D possibly corresponds to TRBD1 (5 bases). Trimming took off 2 bases at V and 4 bases at J, with 7 bases between the two ends. CDR3 length: 13 residues. The germline V gene encodes CDR1 SGHRS and CDR2 YFSETQ. The CDR3 bases are TGCGCCAGCAGCTTCAGGGTCGGAAACACCATATATTTT. Amino acid sequence: CASSFRVGNTIYF.

This clone was observed a single time. This chain connects TRBV29-1 to TRBJ2-5; a weak D match, TRBD2 (7 bases). The CDR3 extends over 14 amino acids. The ends were cut back, 3 bases at V and 4 bases at J, with 15 bases in the middle. The germline V gene has CDR1 SQVTM and CDR2 ANQGSEA. The CDR3 region has the DNA TGCAGCGTTGACCGGCCAGGGGAGGGAGAGACCCAGTACTTC. This translates into CSVDRPGEGETQYF.

The chain recombines TRBV28 with TRBJ2-5; 7 nucleotides align to TRBD2. This CDR3 region has 15 residues. Germline CDR1 reads MDHEN; CDR2 reads SYDVKM. The ends lost 2 bases at V and 1 base at J; junction bases unmatched: 4. The CDR3 DNA reads TGTGCCAGCAGTTTAGAGCGGGGCTCCCAAGAGACCCAGTACTTC. It translates to CASSLERGSQETQYF.

The chain has TRBV7-9 and TRBJ2-1; D uncertain. V was cut by 4 bases and J by 2 bases, with 9 bases left in between. The V gene's germline CDR1 is SEHNR and CDR2 FQNEAQ (reference sequence). There are 14 residues in the CDR3. This CDR3 is CASSSEAAYNEQFF. CDR3 sequence (DNA): TGTGCCAGCAGCTCAGAGGCGGCCTACAATGAGCAGTTCTTC.

This chain links TRBV9 with TRBJ1-1; D possibly corresponds to TRBD1 (5 bases). The CDR3 has 13 amino acids. In germline, CDR1 is SGDLS, CDR2 YYNGEE. The germline V and J ends were trimmed by 7 bases and 1 base, with 11 bases remaining between them. The CDR3 coding sequence is TGTGCCAGCGGAGAGACAGCGAACACTGAAGCTTTCTTT. Protein product: CASGETANTEAFF.

This clone was observed once. V usage is TRBV7-8 and J usage is TRBJ2-7; TRBD2 agrees at 8 bases. Unmatched junction bases numbered 10, after V lost 5 bases and J lost 1 base. Germline V gene data show CDR1 as SGHVS and CDR2 as FQNEAQ. The CDR3 runs to 16 residues. The CDR3 coding sequence is TGTGCCAGCAGCCCTGGAGGAGCGGGAGTGTCCTACGAGCAGTACTTC. Residues: CASSPGGAGVSYEQYF.

This clone was counted a single time. V usage is TRBV5-5 and J usage is TRBJ2-7; no reliable D call. Germline lookup yields CDR1 SGHKS and CDR2 YYEKEE (reference sequence). V lost 4 bases and J 9 bases, leaving 29 bases between the germline ends. The CDR3 extends over 17 amino acids. In nucleotides, the CDR3 is TGTGCCAGCAGCCTGGACGGTCTTCCAAACCCACCTTTATCGCAGTACTTC. Encoded protein: CASSLDGLPNPPLSQYF. The full variable domain, in which reference TRBV5-5 and TRBJ2-7 provide the parts outside the CDR3, is DAGVTQSPTHLIKTRGQQVTLRCSPISGHKSVSWYQQVLGQGPQFIFQYYEKEERGRGNFPDRFSARQFPNYSSELNVNALLLGDSALYLCASSLDGLPNPPLSQYFGPGTRLTVT.

CDR3: CASSKTTIGGYTF. As DNA, the CDR3 is TGTGCCAGTAGTAAGACGACCATCGGGGGCTACACCTTC. The chain uses TRBV19 and TRBJ1-2, with D unresolved. Trimming left V 4 bases short and J 8 bases short, with 14 bases between. Germline CDR1 is LNHDA and CDR2 is SQIVND (reference sequence). The CDR3 has 13 residues.

J is TRBJ1-3 and V is TRBV18; D is ambiguous. The germline gives CDR1 KGHSH, CDR2 LQKENI. The V and J ends lost 0 bases and 6 bases respectively, with 12 bases between them. There are 15 residues in the CDR3. CDR3 loop: CASSPPAQSINTIYF. The DNA for the CDR3 is TGTGCCAGCTCACCACCGGCCCAAAGTATAAACACCATATATTTT.

The chain has TRBV30 and TRBJ2-6; D unresolved. This CDR3 spans 13 amino acids. CDR1 is GTSNPN and CDR2 is SVGIG in the germline V gene (reference sequence). V lost 4 bases and J lost 1, with 5 bases in between. Written as DNA, the CDR3 is TGTGCCTGGACTAAATCTGGGGCCAACGTCCTGACTTTC. Its protein is CAWTKSGANVLTF.

The V and J genes are TRBV6-5 and TRBJ2-3; 13 bases fit TRBD2. Trimming at V came to 4 bases and at J to 6 bases, leaving 7 bases not matched to a gene. The CDR3 extends over 16 amino acids. The germline CDR1 and CDR2 sequences are MNHEY and SVGAGI. CDR3 sequence (DNA): TGTGCCAGCAGTTTACTAGCGGGAGGGCCCCAGGATACGCAGTATTTT. This gives the protein CASSLLAGGPQDTQYF.

The chain combines TRBV24-1 with TRBJ2-1, with a tentative D call TRBD2 (6 bases). The germline CDR1 and CDR2 sequences are KGHDR and SFDVKD. V was shortened by 8 bases and J by 9 bases, with 19 bases between the two germline ends. The CDR3 has 14 amino acids. The CDR3 DNA reads as TGTGCCACCAAACATCGCAGGGAGGCGGCTGAGCAGTTCTTC. This encodes CATKHRREAAEQFF.

This clone occurred once. This rearrangement joins TRBV9 to TRBJ2-3; possibly TRBD1 for D (6 bases). Germline V gives CDR1 SGDLS, CDR2 YYNGEE. This CDR3 region has 16 residues. V gave up 4 bases and J gave up 2 bases, with 17 bases separating them. This CDR3 is CASSHQGQPFTDTQYF. The CDR3 DNA follows: TGTGCCAGCAGCCACCAGGGGCAGCCCTTCACAGATACGCAGTATTTT.

CDR3 residues: CASSLVSTSSYNEQFF. CDR3 nucleotide sequence: TGTGCCAGCAGCTTAGTCTCCACGAGCTCCTACAATGAGCAGTTCTTC. The gene calls are TRBV7-3 and TRBJ2-1, with unresolved D. The CDR3 is 16 residues long. V lost 2 bases and J 0 bases, leaving 11 bases between the germline ends. CDR1 SGHTA and CDR2 FQGTGA come from the germline V gene. Filled out from reference TRBV7-3 and TRBJ2-1, the complete variable domain reads GAGVSQTPSNKVTEKGKYVELRCDPISGHTALYWYRQSLGQGPEFLIYFQGTGAADDSGLPNDRFFAVRPEGSVSTLKIQRTERGDSAVYLCASSLVSTSSYNEQFFGPGTRLTVL.

This chain connects TRBV4-3 to TRBJ1-2; 7 nucleotides align to TRBD1. The CDR3 is 17 amino acids. The ends lost 1 base at V and 0 bases at J; junction bases unmatched: 8. The germline V gene has CDR1 LGHNA and CDR2 YSLEER. DNA of the CDR3: TGCGCCAGCAGCCAAGGAGGGGCAGGGGGAGCTAACTATGGCTACACCTTC. Protein product: CASSQGGAGGANYGYTF.

V is TRBV2 and J is TRBJ1-2, with 11 bases aligning to TRBD1. Germline V gene lookup returns CDR1 SNHLY and CDR2 FYNNEI. The CDR3 loop spans 14 amino acids. The V segment lost 7 bases and the J segment 8 bases; nucleotides outside the gene matches: 9. In nucleotides, the CDR3 is TGTGCCAGCACCGGGAGGACAGGGGGCATCGGCTACACCTTC. This codes for CASTGRTGGIGYTF.

This chain uses TRBV6-5 with TRBJ1-5; perhaps TRBD1 as D (5 bases). The V and J ends lost 6 bases and 0 bases respectively, with 12 bases between them. This CDR3 is 15 amino acids long. Germline-derived CDR1 and CDR2 are MNHEY and SVGAGI. CDR3 coding DNA: TGTGCCAGCAGCACGGGGGGTAATAGCAATCAGCCCCAGCATTTT. Residues: CASSTGGNSNQPQHF.

This chain connects TRBV4-2 to TRBJ2-7; 11 bases map to TRBD1. The germline gives CDR1 LGHNA, CDR2 YNFKEQ. The CDR3 is 15 residues long. V dropped 4 bases and J dropped 2; count of bases not matched to a gene: 4. CDR3 coding DNA: TGTGCCAGCAGCCGCCGGACAGGGGGCACCTACGAGCAGTACTTC. It codes for CASSRRTGGTYEQYF.

In DNA form, the CDR3 reads TGTGCCAGCTTTCAGAACACCGGGGAGCTGTTTTTT. It yields the protein CASFQNTGELFF. The chain joins TRBV6-5 to TRBJ2-2, with D uncertain. The CDR3 loop spans 12 amino acids. The V end was cut by 8 bases, the J end by 1 base, with 5 bases between. In germline, CDR1 is MNHEY, CDR2 SVGAGI.

The chain employs TRBV10-1 and TRBJ2-7; D is undetermined. The V gene lost 4 bases and the J gene lost 0 bases, with 4 bases spanning the gap. This CDR3 is built from 12 residues. The germline CDR1 and CDR2 sequences are WNHNN and SYGVQD (reference sequence). CDR3 region: CASSASSYEQYF. The CDR3 coding sequence is TGCGCCAGCAGTGCCAGCTCCTACGAGCAGTACTTC.

V usage is TRBV11-2 and J usage is TRBJ2-1, with 9 nucleotides matching TRBD2. This CDR3 region has 15 residues. Germline values: CDR1 SGHAT, CDR2 FQNNGV. With V trimmed by 3 bases and J by 6 bases, 6 bases remained unmatched. The CDR3 loop is CASSFLAGWANEQFF. The CDR3 DNA sequence: TGTGCCAGCAGCTTCCTAGCGGGATGGGCCAATGAGCAGTTCTTC.

This chain joins TRBV2 and TRBJ1-6, with D maybe TRBD1 (5 bases). V gave up 1 base and J gave up 10 bases, with 11 bases separating them. CDR3 length: 14 residues. Germline values: CDR1 SNHLY, CDR2 FYNNEI. CDR3 in DNA: TGTGCCAGCAGTGAAGGCGGACATCGATCACCCCTCCACTTT. This encodes CASSEGGHRSPLHF.

The V gene is TRBV5-6, the J gene TRBJ2-3, with TRBD2 identical over 7 bases. J lost 4 bases, V lost 4 bases, and 12 bases had no gene match. The CDR3 consists of 16 residues. CDR1 is SGHDT and CDR2 is YYEEEE in the germline V gene. The CDR3 loop is CASSIGLAGLADTQYF. The CDR3 DNA reads TGTGCCAGCAGCATAGGATTAGCGGGTCTCGCAGATACGCAGTATTTT.